This paragraph covers one T cell receptor (beta chain) sequence. What it recognizes is unknown. The authors ran a second PCR of about 6 to 12 cycles using a sample-barcoded 5' primer and a J-beta primer mix. TCRdb analysed the 5' RACE reads with MiXCR anew, one entry per CDR3 protein. The table lists about 800,000 distinct CDR3 sequences, 55% to 70% of them singletons. Germline CDR1 reads MGHDK; CDR2 reads SYGVNS. The germline V and J ends were trimmed by 4 bases and 7 bases, with 8 bases remaining between them. This CDR3 contains 13 residues. These data originate in a study of blood T cells in healthy people across ages. General study results and limits: No one knew whether donors had CMV, which possibly confounded expanded clonotype changes.

Sequencing was done on a sample of blood. This sequence was found in a young man in good health. The gene calls are TRBV25-1 and TRBJ1-6; D gene uncertain. The CDR3 is CASSGEGNSPLHF. Here the CDR3 DNA reads TGTGCCAGCAGTGGAGAAGGAAATTCACCCCTCCACTTT.